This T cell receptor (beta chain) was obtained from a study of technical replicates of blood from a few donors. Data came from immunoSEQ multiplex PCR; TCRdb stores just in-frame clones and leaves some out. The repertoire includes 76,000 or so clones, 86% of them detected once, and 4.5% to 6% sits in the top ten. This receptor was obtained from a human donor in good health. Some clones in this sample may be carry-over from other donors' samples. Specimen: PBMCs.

Here the CDR3 reads CASSPGTSGAWWAGELFF. CDR3 DNA: TGTGCCAGCAGCCCAGGGACTAGCGGGGCTTGGTGGGCCGGGGAGCTGTTTTTT. The chain recombines TRBV7-6 with TRBJ2-2; 13 bases fit TRBD2. The V segment lost 5 bases and the J segment 6 bases; nucleotides outside the gene matches: 12. This CDR3 comprises 18 residues. Germline V gives CDR1 SGHVS, CDR2 FNYEAQ.